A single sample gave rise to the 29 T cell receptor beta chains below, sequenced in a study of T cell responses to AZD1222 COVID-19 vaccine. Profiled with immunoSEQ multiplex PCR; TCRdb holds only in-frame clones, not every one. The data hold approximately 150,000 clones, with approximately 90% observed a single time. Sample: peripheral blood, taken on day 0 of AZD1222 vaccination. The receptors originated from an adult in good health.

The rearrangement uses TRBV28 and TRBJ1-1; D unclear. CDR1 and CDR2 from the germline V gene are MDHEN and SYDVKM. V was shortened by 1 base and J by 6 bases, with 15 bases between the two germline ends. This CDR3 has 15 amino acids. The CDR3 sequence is CASSLLRSSGSEAFF. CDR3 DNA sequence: TGTGCCAGCAGTTTATTAAGATCATCGGGCTCTGAAGCTTTCTTT.

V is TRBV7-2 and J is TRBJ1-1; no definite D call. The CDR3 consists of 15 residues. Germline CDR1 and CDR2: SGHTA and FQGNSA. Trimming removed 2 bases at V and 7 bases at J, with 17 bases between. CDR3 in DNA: TGTGCCAGCAGCTTAACAGCTACTCTCGCGAATGAAGCTTTCTTT. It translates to CASSLTATLANEAFF.

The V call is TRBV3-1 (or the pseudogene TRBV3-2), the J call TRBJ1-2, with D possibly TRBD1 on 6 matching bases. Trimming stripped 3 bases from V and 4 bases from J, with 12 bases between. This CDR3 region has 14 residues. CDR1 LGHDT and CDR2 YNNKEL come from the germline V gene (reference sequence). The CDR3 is CASSHQGKSYGYTF. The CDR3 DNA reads TGTGCCAGCAGCCACCAGGGGAAGTCCTATGGCTACACCTTC.

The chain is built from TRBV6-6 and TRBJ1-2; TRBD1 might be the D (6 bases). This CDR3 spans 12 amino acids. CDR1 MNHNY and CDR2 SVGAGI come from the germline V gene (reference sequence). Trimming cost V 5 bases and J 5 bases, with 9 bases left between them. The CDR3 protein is CASSKGGYGYTF. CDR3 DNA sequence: TGTGCCAGCAGTAAGGGGGGGTATGGCTACACCTTC.

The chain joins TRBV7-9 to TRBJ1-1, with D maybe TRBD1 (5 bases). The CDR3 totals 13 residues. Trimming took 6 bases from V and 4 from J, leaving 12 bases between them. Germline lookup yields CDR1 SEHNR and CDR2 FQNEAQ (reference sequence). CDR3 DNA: TGTGCCAGCAGTCCAGGGTGGGGCACTGAAGCTTTCTTT. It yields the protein CASSPGWGTEAFF.

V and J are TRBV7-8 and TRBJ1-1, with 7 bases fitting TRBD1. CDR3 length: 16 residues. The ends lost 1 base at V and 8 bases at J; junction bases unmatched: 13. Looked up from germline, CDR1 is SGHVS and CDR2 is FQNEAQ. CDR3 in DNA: TGTGCCAGCAGCTTAGGCCCCCCCCAGACAGGGTCCGAAGCTTTCTTT. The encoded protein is CASSLGPPQTGSEAFF.

The CDR3, as DNA: TGTGCCAGCAGCCCTTCCACCTCATTCAGCAATCAGCCCCAGCATTTT. Encoded protein: CASSPSTSFSNQPQHF. V usage is TRBV7-2 and J usage is TRBJ1-5; D is unresolved. In germline, CDR1 is SGHTA, CDR2 FQGNSA. This CDR3 is 16 amino acids long. V was shortened by 5 bases and J by 1 base, with 15 bases between the two germline ends.

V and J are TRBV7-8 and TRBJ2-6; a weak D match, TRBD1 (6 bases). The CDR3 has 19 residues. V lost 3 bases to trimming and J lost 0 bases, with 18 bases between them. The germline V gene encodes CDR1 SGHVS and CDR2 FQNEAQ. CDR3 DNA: TGTGCCAGCAGCTTTAGGACAGCGACCCTGAGCTCTGGGGCCAACGTCCTGACTTTC. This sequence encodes CASSFRTATLSSGANVLTF.

The CDR3 loop is CASKDRGQSQPQHF. In DNA, the CDR3 is TGTGCCAGTAAGGACAGGGGGCAGAGTCAGCCCCAGCATTTT. J is TRBJ1-5 and V is TRBV19; TRBD1 matches at 11 bases. Germline V gives CDR1 LNHDA, CDR2 SQIVND (reference sequence). The ends lost 7 bases at V and 6 bases at J; junction bases unmatched: 5. The CDR3 sequence is 14 residues long.

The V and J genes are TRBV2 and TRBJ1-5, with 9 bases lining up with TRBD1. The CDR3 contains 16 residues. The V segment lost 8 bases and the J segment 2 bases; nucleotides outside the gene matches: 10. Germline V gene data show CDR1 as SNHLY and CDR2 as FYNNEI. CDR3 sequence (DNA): TGTGCCAGCCGCACAGGGGGCGGGGGGGGCAATCAGCCCCAGCATTTT. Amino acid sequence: CASRTGGGGGNQPQHF. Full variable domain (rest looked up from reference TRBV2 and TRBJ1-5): EPEVTQTPSHQVTQMGQEVILRCVPISNHLYFYWYRQILGQKVEFLVSFYNNEISEKSEIFDDQFSVERPDGSNFTLKIRSTKLEDSAMYFCASRTGGGGGNQPQHFGDGTRLSIL.

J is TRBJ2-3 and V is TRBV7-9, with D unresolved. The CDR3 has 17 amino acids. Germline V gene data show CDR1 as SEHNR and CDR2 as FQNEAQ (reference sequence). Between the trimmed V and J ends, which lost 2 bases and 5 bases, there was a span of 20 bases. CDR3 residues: CASSLRPLPAVIDTQYF. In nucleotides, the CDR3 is TGTGCCAGCAGCTTAAGGCCCCTCCCGGCGGTAATAGATACGCAGTATTTT.

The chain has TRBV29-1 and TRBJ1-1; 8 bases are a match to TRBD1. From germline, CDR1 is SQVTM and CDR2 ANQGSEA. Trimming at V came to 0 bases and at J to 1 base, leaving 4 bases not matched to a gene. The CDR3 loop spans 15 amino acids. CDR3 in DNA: TGCAGCGTTGAAGACCCGGGACAGGAGAACACTGAAGCTTTCTTT. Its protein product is CSVEDPGQENTEAFF.

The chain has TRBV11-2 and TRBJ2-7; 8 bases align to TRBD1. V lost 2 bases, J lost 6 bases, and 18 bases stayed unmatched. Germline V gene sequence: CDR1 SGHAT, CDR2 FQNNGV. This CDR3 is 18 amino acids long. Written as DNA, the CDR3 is TGTGCCAGCAGCTTACGGGGCTCTACGGACAGGGCGTTGTCCGAGCAGTACTTC. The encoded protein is CASSLRGSTDRALSEQYF.

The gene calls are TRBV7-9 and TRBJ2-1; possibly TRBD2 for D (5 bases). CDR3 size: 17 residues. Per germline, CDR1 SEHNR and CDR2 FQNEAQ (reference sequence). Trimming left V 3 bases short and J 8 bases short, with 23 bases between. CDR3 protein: CASSFVPAALLRDEQFF. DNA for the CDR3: TGTGCCAGCAGCTTTGTTCCAGCGGCCCTTCTACGGGATGAGCAGTTCTTC.

CDR3 sequence reads: CASGLTQRGSTEAFF. CDR3 coding DNA: TGTGCTAGTGGTTTGACTCAGCGGGGTAGCACTGAAGCTTTCTTT. V and J are TRBV12-5 and TRBJ1-1; D remains unclear. Between the trimmed V and J ends, which lost 2 bases and 4 bases, there was a span of 14 bases. Per the germline V gene, CDR1 is LGHNT and CDR2 is FRNRAP. The CDR3 has 15 amino acids.

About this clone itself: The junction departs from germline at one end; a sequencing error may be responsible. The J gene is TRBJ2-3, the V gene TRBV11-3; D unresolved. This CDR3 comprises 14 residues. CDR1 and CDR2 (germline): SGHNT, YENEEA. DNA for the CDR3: TGTGCCAGCAGGTTAGCCCCCGGCACAGATACGCAGTATTTT. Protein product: CASRLAPGTDTQYF. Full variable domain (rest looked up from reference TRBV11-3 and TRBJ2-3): EAGVVQSPRYKIIEKKQPVAFWCNPISGHNTLYWYLQNLGQGPELLIRYENEEAVDDSQLPKDRFSAERLKGVDSTLKIQPAELGDSAVYLCASRLAPGTDTQYFGPGTRLTVL.

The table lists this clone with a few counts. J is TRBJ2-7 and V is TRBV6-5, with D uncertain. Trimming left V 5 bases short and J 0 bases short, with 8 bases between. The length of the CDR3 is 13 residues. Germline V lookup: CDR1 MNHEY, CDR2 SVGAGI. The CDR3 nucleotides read TGTGCCAGCAGTCTCTGGTCCTCCTACGAGCAGTACTTC. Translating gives CASSLWSSYEQYF.

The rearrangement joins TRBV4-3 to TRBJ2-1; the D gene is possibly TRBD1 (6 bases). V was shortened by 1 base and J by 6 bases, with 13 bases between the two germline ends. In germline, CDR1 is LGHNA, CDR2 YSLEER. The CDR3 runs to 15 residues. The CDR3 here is CASSQARGNGNEQFF. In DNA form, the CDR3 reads TGCGCCAGCAGCCAAGCCAGGGGCAATGGCAATGAGCAGTTCTTC.

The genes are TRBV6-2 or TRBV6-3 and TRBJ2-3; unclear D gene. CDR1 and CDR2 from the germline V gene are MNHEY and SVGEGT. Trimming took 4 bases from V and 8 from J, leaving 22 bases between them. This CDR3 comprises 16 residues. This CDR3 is CASSSTGPKDQGTQYF. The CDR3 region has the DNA TGTGCCAGCAGTTCTACTGGGCCCAAGGACCAAGGTACGCAGTATTTT.

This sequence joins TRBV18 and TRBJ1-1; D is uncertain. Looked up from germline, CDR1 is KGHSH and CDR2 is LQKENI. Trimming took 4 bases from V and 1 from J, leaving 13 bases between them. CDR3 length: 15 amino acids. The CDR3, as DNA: TGTGCCAGCTCACAGGGTCCCCGATCGAACACTGAAGCTTTCTTT. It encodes CASSQGPRSNTEAFF.

The CDR3 DNA is TGTGCCAGCAGCTTCGACGGCTACAATGAGCAGTTCTTC. Translating gives CASSFDGYNEQFF. The rearrangement uses TRBV7-3 and TRBJ2-1, with D uncertain. Germline CDR1 SGHTA, CDR2 FQGTGA. The CDR3 length is 13 residues. The ends were cut back, 3 bases at V and 3 bases at J, with 6 bases in the middle.

The CDR3 protein is CASSLARGMGDGYTF. Written as DNA, the CDR3 is TGCGCCAGCAGCTTGGCCAGGGGGATGGGTGATGGCTACACCTTC. The V and J genes are TRBV5-1 and TRBJ1-2; 7 bases are shared with TRBD1. Germline-derived CDR1 and CDR2 are SGHRS and YFSETQ. This CDR3 has 15 amino acids. The ends lost 0 bases at V and 6 bases at J; junction bases unmatched: 8.

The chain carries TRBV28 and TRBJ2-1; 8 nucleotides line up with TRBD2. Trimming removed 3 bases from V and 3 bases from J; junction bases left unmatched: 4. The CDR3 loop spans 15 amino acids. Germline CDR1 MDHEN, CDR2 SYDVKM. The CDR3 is CASSFLREVYNEQFF. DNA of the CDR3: TGTGCCAGCAGTTTTTTGCGGGAGGTCTACAATGAGCAGTTCTTC.

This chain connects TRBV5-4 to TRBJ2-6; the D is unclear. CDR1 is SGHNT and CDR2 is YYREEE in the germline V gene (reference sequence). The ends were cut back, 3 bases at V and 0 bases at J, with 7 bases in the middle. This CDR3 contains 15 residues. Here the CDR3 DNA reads TGTGCCAGCAGCTCCAGATTCTCTGGGGCCAACGTCCTGACTTTC. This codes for CASSSRFSGANVLTF.

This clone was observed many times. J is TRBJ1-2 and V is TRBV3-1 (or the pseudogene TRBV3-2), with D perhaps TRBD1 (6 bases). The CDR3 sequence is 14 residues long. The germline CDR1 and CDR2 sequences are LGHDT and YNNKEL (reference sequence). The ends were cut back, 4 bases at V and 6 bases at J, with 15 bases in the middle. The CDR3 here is CASSRRFRQDGYTF. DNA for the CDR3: TGTGCCAGCAGCCGTCGGTTCCGACAGGATGGCTACACCTTC.

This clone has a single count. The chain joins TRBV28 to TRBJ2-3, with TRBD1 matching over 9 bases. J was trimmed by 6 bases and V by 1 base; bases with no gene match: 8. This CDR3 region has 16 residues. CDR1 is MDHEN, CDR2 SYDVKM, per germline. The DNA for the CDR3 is TGTGCCAGCAGTTTATTTGGACAGGGGCGCGGGGATACGCAGTATTTT. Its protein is CASSLFGQGRGDTQYF.

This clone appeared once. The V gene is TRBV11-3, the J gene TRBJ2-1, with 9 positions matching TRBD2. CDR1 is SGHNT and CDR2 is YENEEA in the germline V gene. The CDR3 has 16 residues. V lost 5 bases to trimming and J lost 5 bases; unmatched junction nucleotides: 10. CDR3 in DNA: TGTGCCAGCAGCGGAAGGGGGCGGGAGGGCAACAATGAGCAGTTCTTC. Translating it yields CASSGRGREGNNEQFF.

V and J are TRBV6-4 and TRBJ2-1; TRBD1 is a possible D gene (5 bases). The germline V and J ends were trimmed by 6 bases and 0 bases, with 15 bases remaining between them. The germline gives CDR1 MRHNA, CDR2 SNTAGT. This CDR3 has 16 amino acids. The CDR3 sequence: CASRGDTGNSYNEQFF. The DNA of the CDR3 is TGTGCCAGCAGAGGAGACACAGGAAACTCCTACAATGAGCAGTTCTTC.

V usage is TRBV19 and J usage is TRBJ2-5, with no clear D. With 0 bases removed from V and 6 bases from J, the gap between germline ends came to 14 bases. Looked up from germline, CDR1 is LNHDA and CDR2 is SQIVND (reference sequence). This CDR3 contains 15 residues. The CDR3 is CASSIDIRRPQTQYF. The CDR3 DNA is TGTGCCAGTAGTATAGATATCCGGCGGCCCCAGACCCAGTACTTC.